This TCR beta chain was captured by sequencing in a study of OX40 agonist ivuxolimab in advanced cancers. Overall study context: Across the patients, intravenous ivuxolimab was delivered every 2 weeks at 0.01 to 10 mg/kg. Dose-escalation patients had hepatocellular carcinoma, melanoma, renal cell or head and neck cancer. Participants, approximately 81% male, averaged roughly 60 years of age, ranging from roughly 20 to 85. Findings of the study overall: The study did not work out the antigen specificity of the expanded peripheral T cells.

With regard to this clone: What it recognizes is unknown.

V gave up 1 base and J gave up 1 base, with 8 bases separating them. The germline V gene has CDR1 GTSNPN and CDR2 SVGIG (reference sequence). CDR3 length: 14 residues. Libraries were prepared by immunoSEQ multiplex PCR; TCRdb keeps only in-frame clonotypes and omits some of them. The sample holds about 36,000 clones, about 87% seen once. This specimen consisted of CD4+ or CD8+ T cells sorted from blood, obtained in a trial of the OX40 agonist ivuxolimab. The V and J genes are TRBV30 and TRBJ2-4; D is possibly TRBD1 (5 bases). The TCR sequence derives from an adult with an advanced solid tumor such as melanoma, head and neck, liver or kidney cancer. Written as DNA, the CDR3 is TGTGCCTGGAGTGGCCAGGGTGCCAAAAACATTCAGTACTTC. Translating it yields CAWSGQGAKNIQYF.